The next 25 T cell receptor beta chains were all read from a single sample in a study of human T cells and chemical hapten exposure (dated by TCRdb to about 2021). Per the publication, the time point label means: patch test 1, 2 weeks after DPC sensitization. The sample's treatment or condition label, in plain terms: therapeutic diphenylcyclopropenone sensitization with weekly scalp DPC. Total RNA was extracted from unfractionated whole blood that had been collected in Tempus Blood RNA tubes. The library came from RACE. These reads were obtained on a NextSeq 500. The public reads were run again by TCRdb, first through fastp at Q25 and then through MiXCR, and only productive beta chains were kept. Every entry covers one CDR3 protein and lists the most common genes and DNA from its rows. This sample holds some 53,000 distinct CDR3 sequences; about 10% were observed only once. The ten biggest clones cover approximately 2% of the sample.

Sequencing used whole blood, obtained in connection with sensitization to the hapten diphenylcyclopropenone (DPC). These TCRs come from a woman aged 40 to 50 with alopecia areata. Some clones in this sample may be carry-over from other donors' samples.

The V call is TRBV21-1, the J call TRBJ1-1. TRBV21-1 is reported as a pseudogene. CDR3 length: 14 amino acids. CDR3 region: CASSKANQGPEAFF. CDR3 coding DNA: TGTGCCAGCAGCAAAGCGAATCAGGGCCCTGAAGCTTTCTTT.

The chain uses TRBV28 and TRBJ2-7; perhaps TRBD1 as D (6 bases). Germline V lookup: CDR1 MDHEN, CDR2 SYDVKM. The CDR3 is 14 amino acids. V shed 7 bases and J shed 3 bases, with 16 bases lying between them. CDR3: CASTGPDSFYEQYF. The CDR3 DNA follows: TGTGCCAGCACCGGCCCGGACAGCTTCTACGAGCAGTACTTC.

Notes on this clonotype: With a much larger clone just one base away, this may be a read error. This rearrangement joins TRBV11-3 to TRBJ1-1, with D hard to call. Germline values: CDR1 SGHNT, CDR2 YENEEA. CDR3 length: 13 residues. In DNA, the CDR3 is TGTGCCAGCAGCCAAGAGAGGCAGACTGGAGCTTTCTTT. Translation: CASSQERQTGAFF.

This clonotype was observed at least ten times. This chain joins TRBV29-1 and TRBJ2-3, with D tentatively TRBD1 or TRBD2 (6 bases each). Trimming stripped 4 bases from V and 4 bases from J, with 21 bases between. This CDR3 comprises 16 residues. In germline, CDR1 is SQVTM, CDR2 ANQGSEA. CDR3 region: CSVVAGSGVASDTQYF. The CDR3 bases are TGCAGCGTTGTCGCGGGATCAGGGGTAGCATCAGATACGCAGTATTTT.

The gene calls are TRBV7-9 and TRBJ1-3; unclear D gene. Germline V gene sequence: CDR1 SEHNR, CDR2 FQNEAQ (reference sequence). The CDR3 consists of 13 residues. Between the trimmed V and J ends, which lost 4 bases and 2 bases, there was a span of 6 bases. In DNA, the CDR3 is TGTGCCAGCAGCTCAGCGGCTGGAAACACCATATATTTT. Encoded protein: CASSSAAGNTIYF.

This chain joins TRBV28 and TRBJ1-5; no clear D gene. The germline V and J ends were trimmed by 5 bases and 0 bases, with 11 bases remaining between them. Germline V gene lookup returns CDR1 MDHEN and CDR2 SYDVKM. The CDR3 is made up of 15 amino acids. The CDR3 DNA sequence: TGTGCCAGCAGTCTCAGGACCGATAGCAATCAGCCCCAGCATTTT. Amino acids: CASSLRTDSNQPQHF.

This clonotype has at least ten counts. This chain links TRBV9 with TRBJ2-1; 7 bases match TRBD1. Germline CDR1 reads SGDLS; CDR2 reads YYNGEE. The ends lost 4 bases at V and 1 base at J; junction bases unmatched: 5. The CDR3 is 15 residues long. CDR3 amino acids: CASSTGTVSYNEQFF. DNA for the CDR3: TGTGCCAGCAGCACGGGGACAGTTTCCTACAATGAGCAGTTCTTC.

The CDR3 loop reads CASSLDSVNEQFF. Here the CDR3 DNA reads TGTGCCAGCAGCTTAGACAGCGTTAATGAGCAGTTCTTC. This chain links TRBV11-3 with TRBJ2-1; D ambiguous. Germline-derived CDR1 and CDR2 are SGHNT and YENEEA. There are 13 residues in the CDR3. V lost 0 bases and J lost 7, with 7 bases in between.

Note on this clonotype: With a much larger clone just one base away, this may be a read error. The chain carries TRBV3-1 and TRBJ2-1; D gene uncertain. Germline CDR1 LGHDT, CDR2 YNNKEL (reference sequence). The V gene lost 6 bases and the J gene lost 3 bases, with 9 bases spanning the gap. The CDR3 has 13 residues. CDR3 DNA sequence: TGTGCCAGCAGTCCCGACCGCTACAATGAGCAGTTCTTC. It encodes CASSPDRYNEQFF.

In its sample, this clonotype was seen many times. The chain links TRBV6-6 to TRBJ2-7; D not certain. The germline V gene has CDR1 MNHNY and CDR2 SVGAGI (reference sequence). V was clipped by 2 bases and J by 3 bases, with 5 bases between them. This CDR3 comprises 12 residues. This chain's CDR3 is CASSYRNYEQYF. CDR3 in DNA: TGTGCCAGCAGTTACAGAAACTACGAGCAGTACTTC.

The table lists this clonotype with a few counts. The chain combines TRBV3-1 with TRBJ1-1, with TRBD1 identical over 8 bases. The length of the CDR3 is 13 residues. Germline trimming cut 2 bases from V and 11 bases from J; bases unmatched to any gene: 7. CDR1 is LGHDT and CDR2 is YNNKEL in the germline V gene (reference sequence). CDR3 protein: CASSQTIQGGAFF. For the CDR3, the DNA is TGTGCCAGCAGCCAAACCATACAGGGGGGCGCTTTCTTT.

The genes are TRBV20-1 and TRBJ2-1, with 11 bases fitting TRBD2. V lost 0 bases, J lost 6 bases, and 4 bases stayed unmatched. The CDR3 consists of 15 residues. The V gene's germline CDR1 is DFQATT and CDR2 SNEGSKA (reference sequence). This CDR3 is CSARDSSGGTNEQFF. The CDR3 DNA reads as TGCAGTGCTAGAGATTCTAGCGGGGGGACCAATGAGCAGTTCTTC.

The sample holds a few counts of this clonotype. V and J are TRBV11-2 and TRBJ2-3; no reliable D call. CDR3 length equals 13 residues. The V end lost 3 bases, the J end lost 3 bases, and 7 bases lay between the germline ends. Germline CDR1 reads SGHAT; CDR2 reads FQNNGV. The CDR3 DNA is TGTGCCAGCAGCTTTTCTAGGACAGATACGCAGTATTTT. This gives the protein CASSFSRTDTQYF.

This clonotype turned up a few times. The chain uses TRBV2 and TRBJ2-1, with D unresolved. CDR1 is SNHLY, CDR2 FYNNEI, per germline. The V and J ends lost 2 bases and 8 bases respectively, with 10 bases between them. This CDR3 contains 13 residues. The CDR3, as DNA: TGTGCCAGCAGTGAAATGGGCGGTGATGAGCAGTTCTTC. Residues: CASSEMGGDEQFF.

This clonotype has more than one count but fewer than ten. CDR3 nucleotides: TGCGCCAGCAGTCAACTGACAGGGTCAGGTTCACCCCTCCACTTT. Amino acid sequence: CASSQLTGSGSPLHF. This chain links TRBV23-1 with TRBJ1-6, with 7 bases that match TRBD1. TRBV23-1 is treated as an ORF (open reading frame) with a function not yet certain. The V segment lost 2 bases and the J segment 9 bases; nucleotides outside the gene matches: 7. The CDR3 loop spans 15 amino acids.

This clonotype showed up just a few times. The chain has TRBV4-3 and TRBJ1-2; a weak D match, TRBD1 (5 bases). Germline lookup yields CDR1 LGHNA and CDR2 YSLEER. V dropped 4 bases and J dropped 10 bases, with 16 bases sitting between them. The CDR3 has 13 residues. The CDR3 spells CASSPKRAGTYTF. CDR3 bases: TGCGCCAGCAGCCCTAAGAGGGCAGGGACCTACACCTTC.

The rearrangement joins TRBV3-1 to TRBJ2-1; possibly TRBD2 for D (6 bases). CDR3 length: 14 amino acids. Trimming removed 6 bases at V and 6 bases at J, with 15 bases between. CDR1 LGHDT and CDR2 YNNKEL come from the germline V gene (reference sequence). The CDR3, as DNA: TGTGCCAGCAGGGCGGGACTTACTTTCAATGAGCAGTTCTTC. Protein product: CASRAGLTFNEQFF.

The CDR3 sequence is CASSPGTGRIGEKLFF. CDR3 DNA sequence: TGTGCCAGCAGCCCCGGGACAGGGAGGATTGGTGAAAAACTGTTTTTT. This chain connects TRBV7-3 to TRBJ1-4; 9 bases agree with TRBD1. V lost 5 bases, J lost 7 bases, and 11 bases stayed unmatched. The CDR3 spans 16 residues. CDR1 and CDR2 from the germline V gene are SGHTA and FQGTGA.

The CDR3 here is CSARTHGYTF. CDR3 coding DNA: TGCAGTGCTAGGACACATGGCTACACCTTC. The chain employs TRBV20-1 and TRBJ1-2; D remains ambiguous. The CDR3 is 10 residues long. CDR1 is DFQATT, CDR2 SNEGSKA, per germline (reference sequence). V lost 3 bases to trimming and J lost 6 bases, with 5 bases between them.

This clonotype was found many times. The germline gene is not matched at one end of the junction; a read error may be the cause. The chain uses TRBV12-3 or TRBV12-4 and TRBJ2-5; D is possibly TRBD1 (6 bases). The CDR3 is 12 residues long. The CDR3 nucleotides are TGTGCCAGCAGCCCACGAGGGGGTAGGGTAAACTTC. Translated, it gives CASSPRGGRVNF.

This clonotype was seen repeatedly, ten times or more. The gene calls are TRBV18 and TRBJ1-1; D may be TRBD1 (5 bases). Germline V gene sequence: CDR1 KGHSH, CDR2 LQKENI. The CDR3 sequence is 14 residues long. V shed 4 bases and J shed 8 bases, with 17 bases lying between them. The CDR3: CASSLRDSVGEAFF. In nucleotides, the CDR3 is TGTGCCAGCTCACTCCGGGACTCGGTAGGCGAAGCTTTCTTT.

This clonotype was seen many times. The chain combines TRBV18 with TRBJ2-7, with TRBD1 matching over 8 bases. CDR3 size: 14 residues. Germline assignment: CDR1 KGHSH and CDR2 LQKENI. V lost 3 bases to trimming and J lost 3 bases; unmatched junction nucleotides: 4. The CDR3 region is CASSPGTGYYEQYF. The CDR3 DNA follows: TGTGCCAGCTCACCTGGGACAGGTTACTACGAGCAGTACTTC.

The chain has TRBV30 and TRBJ2-6; no definite D call. Looked up from germline, CDR1 is GTSNPN and CDR2 is SVGIG (reference sequence). The V and J ends lost 0 bases and 0 bases respectively, with 9 bases between them. The CDR3 is made up of 16 amino acids. DNA for the CDR3: TGTGCCTGGAGTGTTACGTACCTCTCTGGGGCCAACGTCCTGACTTTC. Protein: CAWSVTYLSGANVLTF.

A few counts support this clonotype. V gene TRBV27 combines with J gene TRBJ2-7, with 9 bases aligning to TRBD2. Looked up from germline, CDR1 is MNHEY and CDR2 is SMNVEV (reference sequence). Losses at the gene ends were 6 bases for V and 7 bases for J; bases not matched to a gene: 13. The CDR3 covers 15 residues. The CDR3 sequence is CASSPGGALAGEQYF. DNA for the CDR3: TGTGCCAGCAGCCCCGGGGGGGCCCTAGCGGGAGAGCAGTACTTC.

This clonotype was counted between two and nine times. V gene TRBV2 combines with J gene TRBJ2-7; 8 bases agree with TRBD1. V shed 6 bases and J 5 bases; nucleotides not matched to a gene: 6. The CDR3 is 13 residues long. Germline lookup yields CDR1 SNHLY and CDR2 FYNNEI. Here the CDR3 reads CASRTGTGNEQYF. CDR3 coding DNA: TGTGCCAGCAGAACCGGGACAGGCAACGAGCAGTACTTC.